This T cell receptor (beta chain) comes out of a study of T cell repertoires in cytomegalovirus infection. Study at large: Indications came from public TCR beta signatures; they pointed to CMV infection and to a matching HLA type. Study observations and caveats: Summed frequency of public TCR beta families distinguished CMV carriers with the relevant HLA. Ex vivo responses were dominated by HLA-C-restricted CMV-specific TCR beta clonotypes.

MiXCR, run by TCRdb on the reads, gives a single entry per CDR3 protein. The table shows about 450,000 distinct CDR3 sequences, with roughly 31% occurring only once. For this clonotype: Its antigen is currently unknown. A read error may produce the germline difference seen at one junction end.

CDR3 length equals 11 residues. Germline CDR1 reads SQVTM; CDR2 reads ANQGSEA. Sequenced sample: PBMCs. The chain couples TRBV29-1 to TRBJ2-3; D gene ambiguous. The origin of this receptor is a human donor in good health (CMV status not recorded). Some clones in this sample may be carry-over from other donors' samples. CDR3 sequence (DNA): TGCAGCGTTGAATATCGGTCCAGCAGGTTCTTT. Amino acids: CSVEYRSSRFF.